These 9 T cell receptor beta chains originate from one sample sequenced in a study of shared clonotypes between healthy human individuals. Sequencing used immunoSEQ multiplex PCR; TCRdb keeps in-frame clones, though not all of them. The sample shows a few million clones, under 97% of them seen only once. The sequencing input was naive CD4+ T cells sorted from blood. Subset specified: CD45RA+ positively selected. The receptors shown here come from a man between 18 and 35 years old in good health.

J is TRBJ2-2 and V is TRBV14; D may be TRBD1 (6 bases). Trimming left V 2 bases short and J 5 bases short, with 15 bases between. Germline values: CDR1 SGHDN, CDR2 FVKESK. CDR3 length: 16 amino acids. The CDR3 DNA is TGTGCCAGCAGCCAAATCAGGGGAGTAGGTACCGGGGAGCTGTTTTTT. Translating gives CASSQIRGVGTGELFF.

Note on this clone: The same CDR3 is also encoded by other DNA sequences in this sample. The chain joins TRBV5-4 to TRBJ2-7, with 7 bases lining up with TRBD2. Looked up from germline, CDR1 is SGHNT and CDR2 is YYREEE (reference sequence). The J segment lost 2 bases and the V segment lost 4 bases, leaving 6 bases of the junction unmatched. The CDR3 is 14 residues long. This CDR3 reads CASSPGRGPYEQYF. CDR3 coding DNA: TGTGCCAGCAGCCCTGGGAGGGGCCCCTACGAGCAGTACTTC.

The sample holds one count of this clone. The V gene is TRBV6-4, the J gene TRBJ2-1; unclear D gene. V lost 0 bases and J 13 bases, leaving 16 bases between the germline ends. The CDR3 has 14 residues. Germline CDR1 and CDR2: MRHNA and SNTAGT. CDR3 sequence (DNA): TGTGCCAGCAGTGACTCTATGTCGGCCAGCTCCCAGTTCTTC. Translating it yields CASSDSMSASSQFF.

The CDR3 nucleotides are TGTGCCAGCTCACCACCGTGGCAGGGGGGTGAAGCTTTCTTT. This sequence encodes CASSPPWQGGEAFF. The rearrangement uses TRBV18 and TRBJ1-1, with 7 bases fitting TRBD1. Losses at the gene ends were 0 bases for V and 7 bases for J; bases not matched to a gene: 5. The CDR3 has 14 residues. Germline assignment: CDR1 KGHSH and CDR2 LQKENI.

V and J are TRBV28 and TRBJ1-1; the D is unclear. This CDR3 is built from 14 residues. Germline V lookup: CDR1 MDHEN, CDR2 SYDVKM. V was pared by 3 bases and J by 1 base, with 9 bases between. CDR3 in amino acids: CASSLASANTEAFF. The CDR3 DNA reads as TGTGCCAGCAGTTTGGCCAGCGCGAACACTGAAGCTTTCTTT.

The V gene is TRBV25-1, the J gene TRBJ2-1, with 7 bases matching TRBD2. Per the germline V gene, CDR1 is MGHDK and CDR2 is SYGVNS. CDR3 length: 15 residues. The ends lost 1 base at V and 7 bases at J; junction bases unmatched: 7. The CDR3 DNA sequence: TGTGCCAGCAGTGAATGGGAGAAGCGGGATAATGAGCAGTTCTTC. This translates into CASSEWEKRDNEQFF.

The chain has TRBV6-6 and TRBJ2-7; D unclear. Deletions cut 0 bases from V and 4 bases from J, with 13 bases between. CDR3 size: 15 residues. CDR1 is MNHNY, CDR2 SVGAGI, per germline (reference sequence). CDR3 coding DNA: TGTGCCAGCAGTTACTCGTGGGATAATAATTACGAGCAGTACTTC. Its protein product is CASSYSWDNNYEQYF.

The V gene is TRBV2, the J gene TRBJ1-6; D is perhaps TRBD1 (5 bases). V lost 4 bases, J lost 2 bases, and 18 bases lay in between. CDR3 size: 18 residues. CDR1 SNHLY and CDR2 FYNNEI come from the germline V gene. The CDR3 reads CASSGRTGVTAYNSPLHF. CDR3 bases: TGTGCCAGCAGTGGACGGACGGGGGTCACGGCCTATAATTCACCCCTCCACTTT.

This clone was counted once. The rearrangement joins TRBV2 to TRBJ2-3; tentatively, D is TRBD2 (5 bases). V was trimmed by 8 bases and J by 1 base, leaving 10 bases between them. The germline V gene has CDR1 SNHLY and CDR2 FYNNEI. CDR3 length equals 13 residues. As DNA, the CDR3 is TGTGCCAGCGGGGAACTAGGCACAGATACGCAGTATTTT. Translated, it gives CASGELGTDTQYF.